The next 11 T cell receptor beta chains were all read from a single sample in a study of shared clonotypes between healthy human individuals (TCRdb year 2020). Library construction relied on the immunoSEQ multiplex PCR assay. TCRdb provides this immuneACCESS table in a form limited to in-frame rearrangements. Some clones are lacking; in checked studies, under half of them reflect an unresolved V gene, and why the rest are absent is not known. This sample gives a few million clones in total; more than 85% of them show up just once. Of the sample, about 0.39% falls within the top ten clones. Sequencing was done on a sample of naive CD4+ T cells from PBMCs. According to the study, the label for this sample's cell subset or site signals: CD45RA+ positively selected. The receptors originated from a man aged 18 to 30 in good health. Some clones in this sample may be carry-over from other donors' samples.

Comment on this clone: This sample includes further DNA sequences coding for the same CDR3. This chain uses TRBV4-2 with TRBJ2-5; D call uncertain. Trimming took 3 bases from V and 5 from J, leaving 7 bases between them. Germline V lookup: CDR1 LGHNA, CDR2 YNFKEQ. CDR3 length: 12 amino acids. The CDR3 nucleotides are TGTGCCAGCAGCCAGATTGGGGAGACCCAGTACTTC. This gives the protein CASSQIGETQYF.

The V and J genes are TRBV11-3 and TRBJ2-5; the D is unclear. V lost 5 bases and J 2 bases, leaving 9 bases between the germline ends. Germline values: CDR1 SGHNT, CDR2 YENEEA. The CDR3 has 13 residues. The CDR3 sequence is CASSVKTQETQYF. For the CDR3, the DNA is TGTGCCAGCAGCGTGAAGACTCAAGAGACCCAGTACTTC.

The chain's CDR3 is CASSIRSDSSYEQYF. In nucleotides, the CDR3 is TGTGCCAGTAGTATTCGGTCCGACAGTTCCTACGAGCAGTACTTC. The chain joins TRBV19 to TRBJ2-7; D may be TRBD1 (5 bases). This CDR3 is built from 15 residues. Trimming shortened V by 3 bases and J by 1 base, and 13 bases separated the two germline ends. Germline CDR1 reads LNHDA; CDR2 reads SQIVND (reference sequence).

The V and J genes are TRBV2 and TRBJ2-3, with 8 positions matching TRBD2. This CDR3 spans 15 amino acids. Germline V gene sequence: CDR1 SNHLY, CDR2 FYNNEI. Losses at the gene ends were 6 bases for V and 3 bases for J; bases not matched to a gene: 8. CDR3 sequence (DNA): TGTGCCAGCAGAGTTAGCGGGATGGTTACAGATACGCAGTATTTT. The encoded protein is CASRVSGMVTDTQYF.

This chain connects TRBV11-3 to TRBJ2-1; maybe TRBD1 (5 bases). CDR1 SGHNT and CDR2 YENEEA come from the germline V gene. This CDR3 is built from 14 residues. Deletions cut 8 bases from V and 6 bases from J, with 17 bases between. In DNA form, the CDR3 reads TGTGCCAGCGGAAAAGACAGCTTCTCCAATGAGCAGTTCTTC. Translating it yields CASGKDSFSNEQFF.

About this clone: In the same sample, other DNA sequences code for this CDR3. This chain links TRBV5-1 with TRBJ2-7, with 8 bases lining up with TRBD1. Germline values: CDR1 SGHRS, CDR2 YFSETQ. The CDR3 loop spans 14 amino acids. With 0 bases clipped from V and 4 bases from J, the junction kept 3 bases outside the gene matches. The CDR3 bases are TGCGCCAGCAGCTTGGTGGGGACAGGATACGAGCAGTACTTC. Residues: CASSLVGTGYEQYF. The full variable domain, with the rest looked up from reference TRBV5-1 and TRBJ2-7, is KAGVTQTPRYLIKTRGQQVTLSCSPISGHRSVSWYQQTPGQGLQFLFEYFSETQRNKGNFPGRFSGRQFSNSRSEMNVSTLELGDSALYLCASSLVGTGYEQYFGPGTRLTVT.

On this clone itself: Other DNA sequences of this sample code for an identical CDR3. The chain recombines TRBV5-1 with TRBJ2-7; D possibly corresponds to TRBD2 (6 bases). V shed 1 base and J shed 3 bases, with 8 bases lying between them. Per germline, CDR1 SGHRS and CDR2 YFSETQ. The CDR3 has 13 residues. CDR3 DNA: TGCGCCAGCAGCTTGACGACTAGCTACGAGCAGTACTTC. Residues: CASSLTTSYEQYF. The full variable domain, rest sourced from reference TRBV5-1 and TRBJ2-7, is KAGVTQTPRYLIKTRGQQVTLSCSPISGHRSVSWYQQTPGQGLQFLFEYFSETQRNKGNFPGRFSGRQFSNSRSEMNVSTLELGDSALYLCASSLTTSYEQYFGPGTRLTVT.

This clone occurred a few times. Other DNA sequences in the sample encode the same CDR3. CDR3 sequence: CSVDPSTDTQYF. The DNA of the CDR3 is TGCAGCGTTGACCCTAGCACAGATACGCAGTATTTT. The V and J genes are TRBV29-1 and TRBJ2-3, with D unclear. Germline loops: CDR1 SQVTM, CDR2 ANQGSEA. The CDR3 contains 12 residues. V was clipped by 3 bases and J by 0 bases, with 4 bases between them.

V is TRBV6-1 and J is TRBJ2-3; unclear D gene. Germline V CDR1 and CDR2: MNHNS, SASEGT. This CDR3 is built from 12 residues. V was trimmed by 0 bases and J by 7 bases, leaving 5 bases between them. CDR3 in amino acids: CASSEAVNTQYF. For the CDR3, the DNA is TGTGCCAGCAGTGAAGCCGTAAATACGCAGTATTTT.

The CDR3 DNA follows: TGCGCCAGCAGCCAAGATCTGGAGCCCTGGAGCACCATATATTTT. Translating gives CASSQDLEPWSTIYF. This chain uses TRBV4-1 with TRBJ1-3, with D unclear. Trimming stripped 0 bases from V and 9 bases from J, with 15 bases between. Germline loops: CDR1 MGHRA, CDR2 YSYEKL. The CDR3 runs to 15 residues.

The rearrangement joins TRBV5-8 to TRBJ2-3, with TRBD2 matching over 7 bases. Germline loops: CDR1 SGHTS, CDR2 YDEGEE. This CDR3 spans 14 amino acids. The V gene end was trimmed by 5 bases and the J gene end by 7 bases; junction bases not matched to a gene: 10. CDR3 DNA sequence: TGTGCCAGCAGACCTGCGGGAGTTGAGAATACGCAGTATTTT. Amino acid sequence: CASRPAGVENTQYF.